The 19 T cell receptor beta chains in this list originate from one sample, sequenced in a study of cytomegalovirus exposure and HLA in healthy donors (TCRdb year 2017). Libraries were built with the immunoSEQ multiplex PCR assay. A mixture of 60 forward primers for TCR Vbeta segments and 13 reverse primers for TCR Jbeta segments was used in the multiplex PCR. The clones in this table, taken by TCRdb from immuneACCESS, are in-frame only. Not every clone is retained; where verified, under half of the shortfall comes from an unresolved V gene, and the cause of the rest is unknown. Present in this sample are about 160,000 clones, around four fifths of which were seen just once. The top ten hold 1% of the sample. Sequencing used PBMCs. These receptors all stem from a woman aged 45-65 years in good health and CMV-seropositive.

This chain's CDR3 is CASSVGDRVSTEAFF. The CDR3 DNA reads as TGTGCCAGCAGCGTAGGAGACAGGGTTAGCACTGAAGCTTTCTTT. The J gene is TRBJ1-1, the V gene TRBV9, with 7 bases identical to TRBD1. There are 15 residues in the CDR3. Germline trimming cut 0 bases from V and 4 bases from J; bases unmatched to any gene: 6. CDR1 is SGDLS and CDR2 is YYNGEE in the germline V gene.

The chain combines TRBV27 with TRBJ2-7; perhaps TRBD2 as D (6 bases). CDR1 and CDR2 (germline): MNHEY, SMNVEV (reference sequence). Trimming took off 5 bases at V and 7 bases at J, with 18 bases between the two ends. The CDR3 contains 14 residues. CDR3 sequence (DNA): TGTGCCAGCAGTGGCCTGGGACTGCCTGGGGAGCAGTACTTC. It translates to CASSGLGLPGEQYF.

This chain links TRBV7-2 with TRBJ2-7, with D possibly matching TRBD1 (7 bases). V was cut by 5 bases and J by 6 bases, with 20 bases left in between. Germline loops: CDR1 SGHTA, CDR2 FQGNSA. The CDR3 totals 15 residues. The CDR3 region has the DNA TGTGCCAGCAGCAGGGGGGCCGGGACAGCTAGCGAGCAGTACTTC. This sequence encodes CASSRGAGTASEQYF. The full variable domain, with the rest looked up from reference TRBV7-2 and TRBJ2-7, is GAGVSQSPSNKVTEKGKDVELRCDPISGHTALYWYRQSLGQGLEFLIYFQGNSAPDKSGLPSDRFSAERTGGSVSTLTIQRTQQEDSAVYLCASSRGAGTASEQYFGPGTRLTVT.

V gene TRBV5-1 combines with J gene TRBJ1-2; 7 bases map to TRBD1. The trim removed 0 bases at V and 8 bases at J, leaving 10 bases unmatched. CDR1 SGHRS and CDR2 YFSETQ come from the germline V gene. The CDR3 contains 15 residues. CDR3 sequence: CASSLDGRGSEGYTF. As DNA, the CDR3 is TGCGCCAGCAGCTTGGATGGCAGGGGGTCAGAGGGCTACACCTTC.

This chain uses TRBV19 with TRBJ2-2, with a possible D match to TRBD1 (5 bases). Trimming cost V 3 bases and J 2 bases, with 10 bases left between them. This CDR3 comprises 15 residues. Germline-derived CDR1 and CDR2 are LNHDA and SQIVND (reference sequence). CDR3 bases: TGTGCCAGTAGTATTCAGACAGCAAACACCGGGGAGCTGTTTTTT. Encoded protein: CASSIQTANTGELFF.

J is TRBJ2-7 and V is TRBV14; 9 positions agree with TRBD1. The CDR3 is 14 residues long. CDR1 and CDR2 from the germline V gene are SGHDN and FVKESK. J gave up 2 bases and V 4 bases, and 3 bases lay outside the gene matches. The chain's CDR3 is CASSPGQGAYEQYF. The CDR3 coding sequence is TGTGCCAGCAGCCCGGGACAGGGAGCCTACGAGCAGTACTTC.

The J gene is TRBJ1-5, the V gene TRBV5-6; D might be TRBD1 (5 bases). This CDR3 comprises 13 residues. CDR1 is SGHDT and CDR2 is YYEEEE in the germline V gene. V lost 0 bases, J lost 9 bases, and 10 bases lay in between. DNA of the CDR3: TGTGCCAGCAGCTTGGACAGGAGTTCGCCCCAGCATTTT. It encodes CASSLDRSSPQHF.

The rearrangement links TRBV28 to TRBJ2-2; 7 nucleotides agree with TRBD2. The junction had 12 bases not matched to a gene; V was cut back by 6 bases and J by 2 bases. The CDR3 has 17 residues. The V gene's germline CDR1 is MDHEN and CDR2 SYDVKM. Written as DNA, the CDR3 is TGTGCCAGCAGCCTGTATGGGCTAGCGGTTAACACCGGGGAGCTGTTTTTT. Its protein is CASSLYGLAVNTGELFF. The complete variable domain, with remaining parts taken from reference TRBV28 and TRBJ2-2, reads DVKVTQSSRYLVKRTGEKVFLECVQDMDHENMFWYRQDPGLGLRLIYFSYDVKMKEKGDIPEGYSVSREKKERFSLILESASTNQTSMYLCASSLYGLAVNTGELFFGEGSRLTVL.

This sequence joins TRBV7-2 and TRBJ2-2, with TRBD2 identical over 8 bases. The length of the CDR3 is 16 residues. V shed 2 bases and J 5 bases; nucleotides not matched to a gene: 7. CDR1 and CDR2 (germline): SGHTA, FQGNSA. Here the CDR3 reads CASSLRGGAGTGELFF. The CDR3 DNA follows: TGTGCCAGCAGCTTACGGGGGGGAGCCGGTACCGGGGAGCTGTTTTTT.

The chain uses TRBV10-1 and TRBJ1-2; no clear D. Per the germline V gene, CDR1 is WNHNN and CDR2 is SYGVQD (reference sequence). The CDR3 totals 13 residues. Trimming removed 8 bases from V and 3 bases from J, with 13 bases in between. CDR3 in DNA: TGCGCCAGCCCGACCCCCGGGTACTATGGCTACACCTTC. This sequence encodes CASPTPGYYGYTF.

This chain links TRBV5-1 with TRBJ1-2, with D unresolved. Germline V lookup: CDR1 SGHRS, CDR2 YFSETQ. The V end lost 2 bases, the J end lost 2 bases, and 10 bases lay between the germline ends. This CDR3 has 14 amino acids. This CDR3 reads CASSFNSGNYGYTF. In nucleotides, the CDR3 is TGCGCCAGCAGCTTTAACAGTGGGAACTATGGCTACACCTTC.

The chain recombines TRBV5-4 with TRBJ2-7; 10 nucleotides line up with TRBD1. The CDR3 runs to 16 residues. V dropped 4 bases and J dropped 3; count of bases not matched to a gene: 10. The germline gives CDR1 SGHNT, CDR2 YYREEE (reference sequence). The CDR3 sequence is CASSPVPRDRGYEQYF. CDR3 nucleotides: TGTGCCAGCAGCCCAGTGCCCCGGGACAGGGGCTACGAGCAGTACTTC.

The V gene is TRBV28, the J gene TRBJ1-5, with D maybe TRBD1 (6 bases). Germline-derived CDR1 and CDR2 are MDHEN and SYDVKM. V was shortened by 6 bases and J by 6 bases, with 21 bases between the two germline ends. The length of the CDR3 is 16 residues. Here the CDR3 reads CASRAVFGGQAQPQHF. The CDR3, as DNA: TGTGCCAGCAGGGCGGTATTCGGGGGGCAAGCTCAGCCCCAGCATTTT.

The chain carries TRBV28 and TRBJ1-2; TRBD1 matches at 7 bases. The trim removed 5 bases at V and 2 bases at J, leaving 5 bases unmatched. The CDR3 has 14 amino acids. The V gene's germline CDR1 is MDHEN and CDR2 SYDVKM. CDR3 residues: CASSPTGNNYGYTF. DNA for the CDR3: TGTGCCAGCAGTCCGACAGGGAACAACTATGGCTACACCTTC.

V usage is TRBV7-9 and J usage is TRBJ1-1, with 7 nucleotides matching TRBD1. Trimming at V came to 0 bases and at J to 8 bases, leaving 18 bases not matched to a gene. CDR3 length equals 18 residues. The germline CDR1 and CDR2 sequences are SEHNR and FQNEAQ (reference sequence). The CDR3 bases are TGTGCCAGCAGCTTAGCCGCGACAGGGAGAAGGTCTCCAACAGAAGCTTTCTTT. It codes for CASSLAATGRRSPTEAFF.

This clone was counted a single time. The chain links TRBV18 to TRBJ1-5; the D is unclear. The germline V gene encodes CDR1 KGHSH and CDR2 LQKENI. This CDR3 contains 15 residues. V lost 2 bases and J lost 0, with 8 bases in between. The CDR3 coding sequence is TGTGCCAGCTCACCAAGCGCGGCTAGCAATCAGCCCCAGCATTTT. Residues: CASSPSAASNQPQHF.

In this sample, this clone turned up a few times. The chain has TRBV15 and TRBJ1-2, with a tentative D call TRBD1 (6 bases). The length of the CDR3 is 15 residues. From germline, CDR1 is LNHNV and CDR2 YYDKDF (reference sequence). Trimming pared 0 bases from V and 5 bases from J, leaving 13 bases between. CDR3 loop: CATSRDSDRRYGYTF. The CDR3 DNA reads TGTGCCACCAGCAGAGATTCCGACAGGCGGTATGGCTACACCTTC.

The CDR3 spells CASSRDIAYEQYF. Here the CDR3 DNA reads TGTGCCAGCAGTAGGGACATCGCCTACGAGCAGTACTTC. The chain combines TRBV6-5 with TRBJ2-7, with D possibly matching TRBD1 (6 bases). The CDR3 has 13 residues. V gave up 5 bases and J gave up 2 bases, with 10 bases separating them. Germline loops: CDR1 MNHEY, CDR2 SVGAGI.

The chain carries TRBV19 and TRBJ1-5; 9 nucleotides match TRBD1. Per the germline V gene, CDR1 is LNHDA and CDR2 is SQIVND (reference sequence). The trim removed 8 bases at V and 7 bases at J, leaving 12 bases unmatched. The CDR3 runs 15 residues. The CDR3 nucleotides read TGTGCCAGTCGCCGGACAGGGGTTACGGGACAGCCCCAGCATTTT. Translated, it gives CASRRTGVTGQPQHF. Drawing the rest from reference TRBV19 and TRBJ1-5, the complete variable domain is DGGITQSPKYLFRKEGQNVTLSCEQNLNHDAMYWYRQDPGQGLRLIYYSQIVNDFQKGDIAEGYSVSREKKESFPLTVTSAQKNPTAFYLCASRRTGVTGQPQHFGDGTRLSIL.